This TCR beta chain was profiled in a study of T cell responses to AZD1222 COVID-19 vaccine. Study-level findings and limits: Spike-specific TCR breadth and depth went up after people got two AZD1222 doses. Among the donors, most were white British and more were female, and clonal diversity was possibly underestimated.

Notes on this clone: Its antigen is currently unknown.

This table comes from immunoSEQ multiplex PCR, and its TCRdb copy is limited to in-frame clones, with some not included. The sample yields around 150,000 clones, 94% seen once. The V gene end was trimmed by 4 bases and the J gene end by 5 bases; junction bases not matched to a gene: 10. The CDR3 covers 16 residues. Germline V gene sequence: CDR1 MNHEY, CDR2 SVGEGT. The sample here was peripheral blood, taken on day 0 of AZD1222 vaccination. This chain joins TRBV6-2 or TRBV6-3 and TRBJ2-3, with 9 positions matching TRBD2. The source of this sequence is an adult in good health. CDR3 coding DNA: TGTGCCAGCAGTTTTTTAGCGGGAGAAGGGGGAGATACGCAGTATTTT. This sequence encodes CASSFLAGEGGDTQYF.